This TCR beta chain was sequenced during a study of tumor-infiltrating lymphocytes in localized non-small cell lung cancer. Study-level background: Patients included smokers and never-smokers with various histologies, some sampled after neoadjuvant chemotherapy.

Clones were sequenced by immunoSEQ multiplex PCR, and TCRdb holds only the in-frame ones, with some missing. The data hold approximately 6,600 clones, with around 70% observed a single time. Study-level findings and limits: Recurrence-free survival showed no association with tumor T-cell fraction. Not all patients were TCR sequenced, owing to tissue quantity.

The V gene's germline CDR1 is MNHEY and CDR2 SVGAGI. This CDR3 has 14 amino acids. Trimming removed 5 bases at V and 8 bases at J, with 15 bases between. A word on this clone: What it binds is unknown.

This TCR came from a human donor with non-small cell lung cancer. Sequencing used lung tumor tissue. This chain connects TRBV6-5 to TRBJ1-4; D may be TRBD1 (5 bases). CDR3 DNA sequence: TGTGCCAGCAGTGGGAGCGGGACGGCAGAAAAACTGTTTTTT. The encoded protein is CASSGSGTAEKLFF.